Presented here are 16 T cell receptor beta chains from one specimen sequenced in a study of graft-versus-host responses after intestinal transplantation. Using immunoSEQ multiplex PCR, the repertoire was profiled, and TCRdb retains in-frame clones only, with some absent. The data show some 93,000 clones, more than 85% seen once. The antigens of these receptors remain unknown. The material sequenced was unstimulated CD8+ T cells sorted from spleen or lymph node cells, taken before intestinal transplant. The receptors derive from a human donor who received an intestinal transplant.

The chain uses TRBV13 and TRBJ2-7, with 9 positions matching TRBD2. Germline CDR1 reads PRHDT; CDR2 reads FYEKMQ (reference sequence). The CDR3 sequence is 15 residues long. The trim removed 4 bases at V and 0 bases at J, leaving 4 bases unmatched. The CDR3 sequence: CASSSAGGSSYEQYF. Here the CDR3 DNA reads TGTGCCAGCAGCTCCGCGGGGGGGAGCTCCTACGAGCAGTACTTC.

The genes are TRBV5-6 and TRBJ1-1; a weak D match, TRBD1 (5 bases). The ends were cut back, 0 bases at V and 1 base at J, with 10 bases in the middle. CDR1 SGHDT and CDR2 YYEEEE come from the germline V gene. This CDR3 contains 15 residues. DNA for the CDR3: TGTGCCAGCAGCTTGGTTCGACAGAAGAACACTGAAGCTTTCTTT. Translated, it gives CASSLVRQKNTEAFF.

V and J are TRBV6-1 and TRBJ2-7, with 8 bases lining up with TRBD1. Germline values: CDR1 MNHNS, CDR2 SASEGT. The CDR3 covers 16 residues. The V and J ends lost 2 bases and 7 bases, in that order; junction bases with no gene match: 13. The CDR3 here is CASSELEGQGAGEQYF. Written as DNA, the CDR3 is TGTGCCAGCAGTGAATTAGAGGGGCAGGGGGCAGGGGAGCAGTACTTC.

The genes are TRBV9 and TRBJ2-7; 11 nucleotides align to TRBD1. V gave up 4 bases and J gave up 3 bases; unmatched junction bases: 6. This CDR3 is 15 amino acids long. Germline V lookup: CDR1 SGDLS, CDR2 YYNGEE. As DNA, the CDR3 is TGTGCCAGCAGCTTAGCCGGGACAGGGGGCTACGAGCAGTACTTC. As protein: CASSLAGTGGYEQYF. The full variable domain, its missing parts supplied by reference TRBV9 and TRBJ2-7, is DSGVTQTPKHLITATGQRVTLRCSPRSGDLSVYWYQQSLDQGLQFLIQYYNGEERAKGNILERFSAQQFPDLHSELNLSSLELGDSALYFCASSLAGTGGYEQYFGPGTRLTVT.

This sequence joins TRBV4-1 and TRBJ1-5, with D perhaps TRBD1 (5 bases). V was pared by 3 bases and J by 6 bases, with 9 bases between. Germline lookup yields CDR1 MGHRA and CDR2 YSYEKL. The CDR3 sequence is 13 residues long. The CDR3 region has the DNA TGCGCCAGCAGCCAGATAGGGGCTCAGCCCCAGCATTTT. This codes for CASSQIGAQPQHF.

The V gene is TRBV4-2, the J gene TRBJ2-7; TRBD1 is a possible D gene (6 bases). Germline V CDR1 and CDR2: LGHNA, YNFKEQ. The V and J ends lost 3 bases and 3 bases respectively, with 9 bases between them. The CDR3 covers 13 residues. As DNA, the CDR3 is TGTGCCAGCAGCCAGCAACAGGGCTACGAGCAGTACTTC. It specifies CASSQQQGYEQYF.

This chain uses TRBV28 with TRBJ1-1; a weak D match, TRBD1 (6 bases). The CDR3 is 16 amino acids. Trimming removed 6 bases at V and 4 bases at J, with 21 bases between. CDR1 is MDHEN, CDR2 SYDVKM, per germline. For the CDR3, the DNA is TGTGCCAGCAGATCCGGGACCGGGGGGCGAGGCACTGAAGCTTTCTTT. Amino acids: CASRSGTGGRGTEAFF.

The chain recombines TRBV5-1 with TRBJ2-5; D is perhaps TRBD2 (6 bases). V lost 4 bases, J lost 3 bases, and 22 bases lay in between. This CDR3 has 17 residues. The germline V gene has CDR1 SGHRS and CDR2 YFSETQ. The chain's CDR3 is CASSRETRGWAKETQYF. The CDR3 DNA sequence: TGCGCCAGCAGCCGGGAGACCCGCGGGTGGGCGAAAGAGACCCAGTACTTC.

The chain recombines TRBV27 with TRBJ2-2; 12 bases are shared with TRBD2. V trimming: 6 bases; J trimming: 5 bases; junction bases outside the gene matches: 7. Germline V gene lookup returns CDR1 MNHEY and CDR2 SMNVEV (reference sequence). The CDR3 contains 16 residues. The CDR3 coding sequence is TGTGCCAGCAGATACCTAGCGGGAGGGGATACCGGGGAGCTGTTTTTT. It encodes CASRYLAGGDTGELFF.

The chain carries TRBV2 and TRBJ2-2; 7 bases match TRBD1. V was pared by 7 bases and J by 2 bases, with 4 bases of the junction left unmatched. CDR1 is SNHLY, CDR2 FYNNEI, per germline. This CDR3 is 14 amino acids long. The CDR3 nucleotides read TGTGCCAGCACCGGGACAGTTAACACCGGGGAGCTGTTTTTT. Its translation: CASTGTVNTGELFF.

The rearrangement uses TRBV6-1 and TRBJ2-7, with 10 bases lining up with TRBD2. The length of the CDR3 is 15 residues. The germline V gene has CDR1 MNHNS and CDR2 SASEGT. V shed 5 bases and J 2 bases; nucleotides not matched to a gene: 6. CDR3 region: CASSSWTSGAYEQYF. For the CDR3, the DNA is TGTGCCAGCAGTTCCTGGACTAGCGGAGCCTACGAGCAGTACTTC.

The rearrangement uses TRBV28 and TRBJ2-5, with TRBD2 identical over 11 bases. The CDR3 length is 18 residues. The V gene end was trimmed by 3 bases and the J gene end by 2 bases; junction bases not matched to a gene: 11. In germline, CDR1 is MDHEN, CDR2 SYDVKM. CDR3 residues: CASSLTSSGRVEQETQYF. The DNA for the CDR3 is TGTGCCAGCAGTTTGACGAGTAGCGGGAGGGTGGAGCAAGAGACCCAGTACTTC.

The chain has TRBV11-2 and TRBJ2-7; 9 bases match TRBD1. Per the germline V gene, CDR1 is SGHAT and CDR2 is FQNNGV. Losses at the gene ends were 2 bases for V and 2 bases for J; bases not matched to a gene: 10. The CDR3 is made up of 17 amino acids. CDR3 DNA: TGTGCCAGCAGCTTATCCCCTTACAGGGGGCTCACCTACGAGCAGTACTTC. Its protein product is CASSLSPYRGLTYEQYF.

The V and J genes are TRBV6-1 and TRBJ2-7; 7 nucleotides line up with TRBD1. The V segment lost 6 bases and the J segment 4 bases; nucleotides outside the gene matches: 6. The germline gives CDR1 MNHNS, CDR2 SASEGT. The CDR3 has 13 amino acids. The CDR3 sequence: CASSAGTVYEQYF. DNA for the CDR3: TGTGCCAGCAGCGCCGGGACAGTATACGAGCAGTACTTC.

The V gene is TRBV21-1, the J gene TRBJ1-4; the D segment call TRBD1 is taken from the table without a DNA check. TRBV21-1 is marked as a pseudogene. CDR3 size: 17 residues. The CDR3 reads CASSTRTEGATNEKLFF. As DNA, the CDR3 is TGTGCCAGCAGCACCCGGACAGAGGGGGCAACTAATGAAAAACTGTTTTTT.

This clone was recorded only once. This chain connects TRBV19 to TRBJ1-1, with TRBD1 matching over 9 bases. The CDR3 runs to 13 residues. J lost 5 bases, V lost 5 bases, and 3 bases had no gene match. Germline V lookup: CDR1 LNHDA, CDR2 SQIVND (reference sequence). CDR3 in DNA: TGTGCCAGTAGTGGGACAGGGAGAACTGAAGCTTTCTTT. Translated: CASSGTGRTEAFF.